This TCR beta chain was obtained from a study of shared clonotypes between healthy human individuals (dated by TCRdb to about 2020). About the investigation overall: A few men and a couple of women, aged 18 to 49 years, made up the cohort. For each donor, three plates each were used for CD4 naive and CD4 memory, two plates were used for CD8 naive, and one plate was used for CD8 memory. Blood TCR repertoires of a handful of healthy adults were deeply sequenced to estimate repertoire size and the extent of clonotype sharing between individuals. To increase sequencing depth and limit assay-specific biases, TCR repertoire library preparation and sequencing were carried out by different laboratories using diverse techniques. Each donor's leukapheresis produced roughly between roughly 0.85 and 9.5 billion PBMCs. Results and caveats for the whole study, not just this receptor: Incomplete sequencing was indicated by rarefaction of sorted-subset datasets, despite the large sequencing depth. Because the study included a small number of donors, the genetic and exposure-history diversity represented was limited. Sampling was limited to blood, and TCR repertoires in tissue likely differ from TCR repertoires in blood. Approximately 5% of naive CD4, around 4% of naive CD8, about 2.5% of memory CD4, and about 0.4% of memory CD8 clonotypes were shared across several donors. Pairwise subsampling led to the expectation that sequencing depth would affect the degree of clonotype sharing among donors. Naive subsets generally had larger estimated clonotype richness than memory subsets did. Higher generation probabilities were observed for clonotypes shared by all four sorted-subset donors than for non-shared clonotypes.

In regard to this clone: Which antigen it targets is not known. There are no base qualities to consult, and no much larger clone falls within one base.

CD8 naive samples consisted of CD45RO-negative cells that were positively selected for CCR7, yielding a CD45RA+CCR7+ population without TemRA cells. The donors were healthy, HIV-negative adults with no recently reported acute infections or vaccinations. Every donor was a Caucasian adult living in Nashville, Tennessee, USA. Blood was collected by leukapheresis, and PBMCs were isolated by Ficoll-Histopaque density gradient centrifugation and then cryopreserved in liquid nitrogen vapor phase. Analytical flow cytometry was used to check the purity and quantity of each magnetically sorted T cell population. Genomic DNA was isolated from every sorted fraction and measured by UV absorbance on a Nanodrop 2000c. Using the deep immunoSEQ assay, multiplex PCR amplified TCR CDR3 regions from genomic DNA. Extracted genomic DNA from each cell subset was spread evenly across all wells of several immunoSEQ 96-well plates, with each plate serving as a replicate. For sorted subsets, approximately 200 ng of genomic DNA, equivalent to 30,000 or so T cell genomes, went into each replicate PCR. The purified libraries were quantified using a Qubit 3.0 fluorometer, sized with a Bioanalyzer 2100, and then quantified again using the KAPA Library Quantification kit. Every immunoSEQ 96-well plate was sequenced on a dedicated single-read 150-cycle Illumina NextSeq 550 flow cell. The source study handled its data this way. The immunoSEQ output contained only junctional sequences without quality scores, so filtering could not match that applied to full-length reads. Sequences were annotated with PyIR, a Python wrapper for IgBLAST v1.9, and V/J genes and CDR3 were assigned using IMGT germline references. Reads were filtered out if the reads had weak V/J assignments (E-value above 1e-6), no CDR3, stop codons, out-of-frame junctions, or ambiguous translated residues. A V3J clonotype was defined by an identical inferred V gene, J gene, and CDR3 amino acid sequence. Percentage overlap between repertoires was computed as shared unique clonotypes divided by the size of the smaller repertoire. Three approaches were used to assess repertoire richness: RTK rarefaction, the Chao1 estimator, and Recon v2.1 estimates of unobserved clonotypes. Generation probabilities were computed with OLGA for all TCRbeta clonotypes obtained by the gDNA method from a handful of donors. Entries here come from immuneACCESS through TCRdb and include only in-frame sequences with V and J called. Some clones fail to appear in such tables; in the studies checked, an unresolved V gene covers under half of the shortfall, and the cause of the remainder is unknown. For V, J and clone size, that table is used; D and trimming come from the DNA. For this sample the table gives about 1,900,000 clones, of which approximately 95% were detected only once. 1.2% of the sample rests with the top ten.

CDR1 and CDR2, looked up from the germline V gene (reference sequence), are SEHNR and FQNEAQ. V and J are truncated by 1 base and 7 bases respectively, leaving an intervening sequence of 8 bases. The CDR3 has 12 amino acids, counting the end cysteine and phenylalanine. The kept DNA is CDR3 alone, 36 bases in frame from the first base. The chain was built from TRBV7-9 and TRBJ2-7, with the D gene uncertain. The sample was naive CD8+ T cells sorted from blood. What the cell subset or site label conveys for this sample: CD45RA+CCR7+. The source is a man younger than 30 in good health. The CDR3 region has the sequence CASSLGFGEQYF. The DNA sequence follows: TGTGCCAGCAGCTTAGGGTTCGGGGAGCAGTACTTC.